Listed below are T cell receptor beta chains from one sample, sequenced in a study of siplizumab effects on memory and regulatory T cells. The data were produced by immunoSEQ multiplex PCR, yet TCRdb's version contains in-frame clones alone and is incomplete. The repertoire consists of more than 85,000 clones, with about 91% occurring once and the leading ten covering more than 0.65%. The sample consisted of Tregs sorted from blood. Receptors were obtained from a human donor in good health. CDR3s include the opening cysteine and the closing phenylalanine or tryptophan. D genes are given only for firm matches. The listing skips clone size in some rows; elsewhere it reads once, few, many or a size class.

>-|-|TRBV5-1|TRBJ1-4
TGCGCCAGCAGCTCAACGACCCGGGAATCCGACAAACTGTTTTTT
CASSSTTRESDKLFF
>TRBD1|-|TRBV18|TRBJ2-1
TGTGCCAGCTCACCGATACCAGGGGGTGAGCAGTTCTTC
CASSPIPGGEQFF
>TRBD2|once|TRBV19|TRBJ2-1
TGTGCCAGTAATTCGGGACTAGCGGGGGTAGATGAGCAGTTCTTC
CASNSGLAGVDEQFF
>-|once|TRBV6-1|TRBJ2-3
TGTGCCAGCGGGGGGGGGCTAGGAGATACGCAGTATTTT
CASGGGLGDTQYF
>TRBD1|-|TRBV5-4|TRBJ1-1
TGTGCCAGCAGCCCCAGCAGGTACAGGGGGTCGGACACTGAAGCTTTCTTT
CASSPSRYRGSDTEAFF
>TRBD1|-|TRBV18|TRBJ2-7
TGTGCCAGCTCACCAAAACAGGGGAACGAGCAGTACTTC
CASSPKQGNEQYF
>-|few|TRBV19|TRBJ1-2
TGTGCCAGTAGTATAACACAGGACTATGGCTACACCTTC
CASSITQDYGYTF
>TRBD1|-|TRBV5-1|TRBJ1-4
TGCGCCAGCAGGGGACAGCGGAATGAAAAACTGTTTTTT
CASRGQRNEKLFF
>TRBD1|few|TRBV5-1|TRBJ2-3
TGCGCCAGCCAGGTCCCAGGGGGAGATACGCAGTATTTT
CASQVPGGDTQYF
>TRBD2|once|TRBV7-8|TRBJ2-2
TGTGCCAGCAGCTTACAACTAGCGGGTGAGAGTAGCACCGGGGAGCTGTTTTTT
CASSLQLAGESSTGELFF
>TRBD2|-|TRBV7-8|TRBJ2-3
TGTGCCAGCAGCTTGCCTCCGGGACTAGCGGGAGTCACGGATACGCAGTATTTT
CASSLPPGLAGVTDTQYF
>TRBD2|-|TRBV5-1|TRBJ2-4
TGCGCCAGCAGCCCGGGACTAGCGGGAGAGACCAAAAACATTCAGTACTTC
CASSPGLAGETKNIQYF
>-|-|TRBV5-1|TRBJ1-6
TGCGCCAGCAGCCCACAGGGTACGGGTAATTCACCCCTCCACTTT
CASSPQGTGNSPLHF
>-|-|TRBV7-8|TRBJ1-4
TGTGCCAGCAGCTTATTCGTTGGAAAACTGTTTTTT
CASSLFVGKLFF
>-|-|TRBV7-9|TRBJ2-2
TGTGCCAGCAGCTTAGCAGCGGCTCGGAACACCGGGGAGCTGTTTTTT
CASSLAAARNTGELFF
>-|-|TRBV21-1|TRBJ2-1
TGTGCCAGCAGCAAAGTCGGCAGCCGGGGGACTAGCGGTGACAATGAGCAGTTCTTC
CASSKVGSRGTSGDNEQFF
>-|-|TRBV2|TRBJ2-7
TGTGCCAGCAGTGAGAACGAGCAGTACTTC
CASSENEQYF
>-|-|TRBV7-2|TRBJ2-5
TGTGCCAGCACCCCGTCGGTGTACCAAGAGACCCAGTACTTC
CASTPSVYQETQYF
>-|-|TRBV7-8|TRBJ1-2
TGTGCCAGCAGCTTAGCCGGACCGCCTATCGTCTATGGCTACACCTTC
CASSLAGPPIVYGYTF
>-|-|TRBV7-9|TRBJ2-7
TGTGCCAGCAGCCCTAATTCACTGTTCTACGAGCAGTACTTC
CASSPNSLFYEQYF
>TRBD2|-|TRBV19|TRBJ2-3
TGTGCCAGTACCCGGACTAGCGGGATAACAGATACGCAGTATTTT
CASTRTSGITDTQYF
>TRBD2|-|TRBV7-9|TRBJ2-7
TGTGCCAGCAGCACCGGACTAGCGGGAGGGTACGAGCAGTACTTC
CASSTGLAGGYEQYF
>TRBD1|-|TRBV27|TRBJ2-3
TGTGCCAGCAGTTTATCCGGGACAGGGCCAGGGGCGACGCAGTATTTT
CASSLSGTGPGATQYF
>-|-|TRBV20-1|TRBJ2-7
TGCAGTGCTGTCTCCCGAAGCGAGCAGTACTTC
CSAVSRSEQYF
>TRBD2|once|TRBV15|TRBJ2-3
TGTGCCACCAGCCGCGGACTAGCGACAGATACGCAGTATTTT
CATSRGLATDTQYF
>-|-|TRBV4-1|TRBJ1-4
TGCGCCAGCAGCCAAGCCGGACTAGTAGGGGGGATTATTGAAAAACTGTTTTTT
CASSQAGLVGGIIEKLFF
>TRBD1|-|TRBV27|TRBJ1-5
TGTGCCAGCAGTTACAGGGGGAGCAATCAGCCCCAGCATTTT
CASSYRGSNQPQHF
>-|-|TRBV5-1|TRBJ2-3
TGCGCCAGCAGCTTGGGGGGAGTAGATACGCAGTATTTT
CASSLGGVDTQYF
>-|-|TRBV6-5|TRBJ1-2
TGTGCCAGCAGTGAAAGAGGGAACTATGGCTACACCTTC
CASSERGNYGYTF
>TRBD1|-|TRBV2|TRBJ2-1
TGTGCCAGCAGGGGACAGGGGGACGTGGATGAGCAGTTCTTC
CASRGQGDVDEQFF
>-|-|TRBV6-6|TRBJ1-2
TGTGCCAGCAGTTACGGCAGGGAACCCTATGGCTACACCTTC
CASSYGREPYGYTF
>-|once|TRBV5-4|TRBJ1-1
TGTGCCAGCAGCTCCGCGGTGGGGGGGAACACTGAAGCTTTCTTT
CASSSAVGGNTEAFF
>-|-|TRBV5-1|TRBJ1-2
TGCGCCAGCAGCTTGGTCCAGGGCGACTATGGCTACACCTTC
CASSLVQGDYGYTF
>TRBD2|-|TRBV6-1|TRBJ2-1
TGTGCCAGCAGTTCTGGACTAGCGGGAGGAAATGAGCAGTTCTTC
CASSSGLAGGNEQFF
>-|-|TRBV5-8|TRBJ1-5
TGTGCCAGCAGCTTCCGCCTGAGCGGGCAGCCCCAGCATTTT
CASSFRLSGQPQHF
>TRBD2|-|TRBV11-3|TRBJ2-1
TGTGCCAGCAGCTTCGGGACTAGCGGAGCCAATGAGCAGTTCTTC
CASSFGTSGANEQFF
>TRBD1|-|TRBV7-9|TRBJ1-2
TGTGCCAGCAGCTTAGACAGGGGTAACTATGGCTACACCTTC
CASSLDRGNYGYTF
>TRBD2|once|TRBV4-2|TRBJ2-1
TGTGCCAGCAGTAGCGGGGGCGGTTCCTACAATGAGCAGTTCTTC
CASSSGGGSYNEQFF
>-|-|TRBV11-1|TRBJ2-7
TGTGCCAGCAGCCCAGGATACAGGACCTACGAGCAGTACTTC
CASSPGYRTYEQYF
>-|-|TRBV18|TRBJ1-6
TGTGCCAGCTCACCTTCCGGGGCGGGGACTCCGTCCCTCCACTTT
CASSPSGAGTPSLHF
>-|-|TRBV5-4|TRBJ2-3
TGTGCCAGCAGCGTGGACAGTCGAGATACGCAGTATTTT
CASSVDSRDTQYF
>-|-|TRBV7-9|TRBJ2-1
TGTGCCAGCAGCTTAAGCGCGCGTCTGGTCTACAATGAGCAGTTCTTC
CASSLSARLVYNEQFF
>TRBD1|-|TRBV7-8|TRBJ1-2
TGTGCCAGCAGCTTAGCGACGGGACAGTATGGCTACACCTTC
CASSLATGQYGYTF
>-|-|TRBV5-1|TRBJ2-7
TGCGCCAGCAGCTTGGTGGCAGGGGCTACCTACGAGCAGTACTTC
CASSLVAGATYEQYF
>-|-|TRBV5-4|TRBJ2-2
TGTGCCAGCAGCTTAGGGGGTTCCCGTGACACCGGGGAGCTGTTTTTT
CASSLGGSRDTGELFF
>-|-|TRBV5-1|TRBJ1-1
TGCGCCAGCAGCTTGGCCGCAGGGTTAACTGAAGCTTTCTTT
CASSLAAGLTEAFF
>-|-|TRBV15|TRBJ1-5
TGTGCCACCACCATACTGGGGGGATCTCAGCCCCAGCATTTT
CATTILGGSQPQHF
>-|-|TRBV6-5|TRBJ1-2
TGTGCCAGCAGTCCGAGGACAGTGGACGTCTACACCTTC
CASSPRTVDVYTF
>TRBD2|-|TRBV4-2|TRBJ2-7
TGTGCCAGCAGCCAAGGCCCGGGAGGGCCGGCTTTAACGTGGGAGCAGTACTTC
CASSQGPGGPALTWEQYF
>TRBD2|-|TRBV2|TRBJ2-5
TGTGCCAGCGGGCCGGGAGGGGAGACCCAGTACTTC
CASGPGGETQYF
>-|-|TRBV7-8|TRBJ1-3
TGTGCCAGCAGCACCAGGGGCCGAAACACCATATATTTT
CASSTRGRNTIYF
>-|-|TRBV11-3|TRBJ2-3
TGTGCCAGCAGCTTAAGCGGAGTCACAGATACGCAGTATTTT
CASSLSGVTDTQYF
>TRBD1|-|TRBV6-5|TRBJ1-2
TGTGCCAGCAGTGCCGGGACAGGGTACTATGGCTACACCTTC
CASSAGTGYYGYTF